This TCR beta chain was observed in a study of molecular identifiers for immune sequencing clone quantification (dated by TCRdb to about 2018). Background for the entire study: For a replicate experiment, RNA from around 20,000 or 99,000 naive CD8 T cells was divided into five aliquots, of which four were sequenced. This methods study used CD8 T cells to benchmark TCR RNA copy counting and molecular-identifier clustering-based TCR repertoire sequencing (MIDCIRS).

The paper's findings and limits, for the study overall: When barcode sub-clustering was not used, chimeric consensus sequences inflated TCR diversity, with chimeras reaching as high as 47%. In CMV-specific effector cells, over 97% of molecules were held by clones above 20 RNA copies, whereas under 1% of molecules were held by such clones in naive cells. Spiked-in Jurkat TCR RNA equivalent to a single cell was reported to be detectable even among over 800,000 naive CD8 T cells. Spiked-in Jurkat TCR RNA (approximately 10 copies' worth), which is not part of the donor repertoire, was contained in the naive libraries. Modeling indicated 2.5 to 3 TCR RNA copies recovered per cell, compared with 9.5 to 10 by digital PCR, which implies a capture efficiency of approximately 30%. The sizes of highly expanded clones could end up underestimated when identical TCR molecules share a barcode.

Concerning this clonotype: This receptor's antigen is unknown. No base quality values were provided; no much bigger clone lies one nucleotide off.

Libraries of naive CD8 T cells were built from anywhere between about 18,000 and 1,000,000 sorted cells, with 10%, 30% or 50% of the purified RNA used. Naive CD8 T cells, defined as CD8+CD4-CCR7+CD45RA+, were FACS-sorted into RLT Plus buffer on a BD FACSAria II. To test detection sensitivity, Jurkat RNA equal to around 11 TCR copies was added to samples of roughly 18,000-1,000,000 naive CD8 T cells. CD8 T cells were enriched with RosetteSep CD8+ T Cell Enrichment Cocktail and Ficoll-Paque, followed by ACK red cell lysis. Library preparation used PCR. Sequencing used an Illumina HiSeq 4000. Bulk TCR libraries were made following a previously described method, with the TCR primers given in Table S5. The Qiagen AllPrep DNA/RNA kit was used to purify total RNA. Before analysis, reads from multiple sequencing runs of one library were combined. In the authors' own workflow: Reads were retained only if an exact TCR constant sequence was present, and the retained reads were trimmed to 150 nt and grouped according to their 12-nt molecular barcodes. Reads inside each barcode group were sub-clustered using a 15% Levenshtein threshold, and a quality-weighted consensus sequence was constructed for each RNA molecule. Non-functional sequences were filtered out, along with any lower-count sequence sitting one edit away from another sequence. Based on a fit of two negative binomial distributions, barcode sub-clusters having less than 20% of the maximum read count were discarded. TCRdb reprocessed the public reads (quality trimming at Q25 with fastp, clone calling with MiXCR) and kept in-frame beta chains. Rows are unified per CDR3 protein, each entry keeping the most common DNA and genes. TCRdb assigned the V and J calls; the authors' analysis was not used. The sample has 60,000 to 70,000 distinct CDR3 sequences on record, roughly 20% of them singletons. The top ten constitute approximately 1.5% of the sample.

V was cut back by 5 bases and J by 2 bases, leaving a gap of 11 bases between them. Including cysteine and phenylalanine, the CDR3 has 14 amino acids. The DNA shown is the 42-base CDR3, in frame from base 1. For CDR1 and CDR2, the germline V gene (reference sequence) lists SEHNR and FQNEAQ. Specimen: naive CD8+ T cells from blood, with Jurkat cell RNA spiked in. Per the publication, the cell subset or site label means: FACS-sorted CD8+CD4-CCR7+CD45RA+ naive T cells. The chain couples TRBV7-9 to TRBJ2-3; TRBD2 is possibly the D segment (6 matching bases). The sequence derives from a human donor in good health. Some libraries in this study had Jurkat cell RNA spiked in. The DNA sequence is TGTGCCAGCAGCGTCGGGACTTCCACAGATACGCAGTATTTT. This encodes CASSVGTSTDTQYF.